This TCR beta chain came from a study of shared clonotypes between healthy human individuals. Regarding this clone: Antigen specificity is unknown.

Original handling: ImmunoSEQ output lacked quality scores and full-length reads, limiting matched filtering. Clones were sequenced by immunoSEQ multiplex PCR, and TCRdb holds only the in-frame ones, with some missing. The V and J calls and clone size are taken from that table; D and trimming were inferred from the DNA. The table shows about 1.4 million clones, with roughly 97% occurring only once. J gave up 6 bases and V 7 bases, and 16 bases lay outside the gene matches. Germline assignment: CDR1 SGHRS and CDR2 YFSETQ. The length of the CDR3 is 16 residues. Overall study results and limits: Clonotypes shared by all four donors outscored non-shared clonotypes in generation probability. Blood was the sole source, and tissue repertoires probably differ.

Sequenced: naive CD4+ T cells sorted from blood. Subset denoted: CD45RA+ positively selected. This clonotype was obtained from a man under 40 in good health. This chain joins TRBV5-1 and TRBJ2-3; 8 nucleotides line up with TRBD1. The CDR3 DNA is TGCGCCAGCCACGACCTTATACAGGGGGTGACGGATACGCAGTATTTT. It is translated as CASHDLIQGVTDTQYF.